This T cell receptor beta chain was captured by sequencing in a study of blood T cell repertoires in COVID-19. Study details: The United States, Italy and Spain were the sources of the acute and convalescent COVID-19 samples.

The CDR3 extends over 12 amino acids. Germline V gene sequence: CDR1 SQVTM, CDR2 ANQGSEA. V was trimmed by 5 bases and J by 0 bases, leaving 7 bases between them. Using immunoSEQ multiplex PCR, the repertoire was profiled, and TCRdb retains in-frame clones only, with some absent. The sample holds some 150,000 clones, approximately 87% seen once. The clonotype comes from a woman aged 55-69 years with COVID-19, enrolled during active disease. The chain has TRBV29-1 and TRBJ2-5, with D unclear. The sample was peripheral blood. The CDR3: CSVLTYQETQYF. In nucleotides, the CDR3 is TGCAGCGTTCTAACGTACCAAGAGACCCAGTACTTC. Based on the CDR3 plus reference TRBV29-1 and TRBJ2-5, the full variable domain is SAVISQKPSRDICQRGTSLTIQCQVDSQVTMMFWYRQQPGQSLTLIATANQGSEATYESGFVIDKFPISRPNLTFSTLTVSNMSPEDSSIYLCSVLTYQETQYFGPGTRLLVL.